Listed below are T cell receptor beta chains from one sample, sequenced in a study of blood T cell repertoires in COVID-19. The data were produced by immunoSEQ multiplex PCR, yet TCRdb's version contains in-frame clones alone and is incomplete. The sample shows about 89,000 clones, roughly 80% of them seen only once. The specimen was peripheral blood. The receptors originated from a human donor in a cohort sampled during active COVID-19. Both conserved end residues are part of each CDR3. The order of the fields is CDR3 protein, CDR3 DNA, D gene, V gene, clone size, J gene. D genes are given only for firm matches. Not every row has a clone size; where given, it reads once, few, many or a size class.

CDR3: CASSTTEGASYEQYF; DNA: TGTGCCAGCAGCACGACCGAGGGCGCCTCCTACGAGCAGTACTTC; D: NA; V: TRBV7-8; size: few; J: TRBJ2-7
CDR3: CASRWTGSDTEAFF; DNA: TGTGCCAGCAGATGGACAGGGTCCGACACTGAAGCTTTCTTT; D: TRBD1; V: TRBV5-6; size: NA; J: TRBJ1-1
CDR3: CASSPAGGRTEAFF; DNA: TGTGCCAGCAGTCCAGCGGGGGGGAGGACTGAAGCTTTCTTT; D: NA; V: TRBV2; size: NA; J: TRBJ1-1
CDR3: CASSPTPSLSGNSPLHF; DNA: TGTGCCAGCAGCCCGACCCCGTCTCTCTCGGGTAATTCACCCCTCCACTTT; D: NA; V: TRBV27; size: NA; J: TRBJ1-6
CDR3: CAWSVLILAGGRNEQFF; DNA: TGTGCCTGGAGTGTACTAATCCTAGCGGGAGGAAGGAATGAGCAGTTCTTC; D: TRBD2; V: TRBV30; size: few; J: TRBJ2-1
CDR3: CASSAGTSGTETQYF; DNA: TGTGCCAGCAGCGCCGGGACTAGCGGGACAGAGACCCAGTACTTC; D: TRBD2; V: TRBV7-2; size: NA; J: TRBJ2-5
CDR3: CASSWAGEQYF; DNA: TGTGCCAGCAGCTGGGCGGGCGAGCAGTACTTC; D: NA; V: TRBV13; size: NA; J: TRBJ2-7
CDR3: CASSPPGGYGYTF; DNA: TGTGCCAGCAGCCCCCCAGGGGGGTATGGCTACACCTTC; D: TRBD1; V: TRBV7-9; size: NA; J: TRBJ1-2
CDR3: CASSGQGRLSTEAFF; DNA: TGTGCCAGCAGCGGACAGGGGAGGTTGTCCACTGAAGCTTTCTTT; D: TRBD1; V: TRBV27; size: NA; J: TRBJ1-1
CDR3: CAITTPPVETQYF; DNA: TGTGCCATCACGACTCCTCCCGTGGAGACCCAGTACTTC; D: NA; V: TRBV2; size: once; J: TRBJ2-5
CDR3: CASSTREGTGELFF; DNA: TGCGCCAGCAGTACGAGGGAAGGTACCGGGGAGCTGTTTTTT; D: NA; V: TRBV4-3; size: NA; J: TRBJ2-2